Following are 28 T cell receptor beta chains from one sample sequenced in a study of cytomegalovirus exposure and HLA in healthy donors. The PCR ran on 60 Vbeta and 13 Jbeta primers. Assay: immunoSEQ multiplex PCR; the TCRdb copy retains only in-frame clones and omits some. Found here are approximately 100,000 clones, 79% of them singletons; the top ten hold 3.1%. The sequenced sample was PBMCs. These receptors originate from a woman between 40 and 55 years old in good health and CMV-seronegative.

The chain is built from TRBV10-3 and TRBJ1-2; 7 bases fit TRBD1. The V gene's germline CDR1 is ENHRY and CDR2 SYGVKD. The CDR3 is 16 amino acids. Germline trimming cut 7 bases from V and 0 bases from J; bases unmatched to any gene: 11. The CDR3 bases are TGTGCCATCAATCCCTTTAGACAGGGCGCTAACTATGGCTACACCTTC. Translated: CAINPFRQGANYGYTF.

This chain connects TRBV28 to TRBJ1-4, with 8 bases identical to TRBD1. The length of the CDR3 is 14 residues. Germline V lookup: CDR1 MDHEN, CDR2 SYDVKM. Losses at the gene ends were 3 bases for V and 4 bases for J; bases not matched to a gene: 1. This chain's CDR3 is CASSLGQDNEKLFF. The CDR3, as DNA: TGTGCCAGCAGTTTGGGACAGGATAATGAAAAACTGTTTTTT.

The chain is built from TRBV30 and TRBJ2-3, with D tentatively TRBD2 (6 bases). CDR3 size: 13 residues. Germline assignment: CDR1 GTSNPN and CDR2 SVGIG (reference sequence). V lost 5 bases, J lost 6 bases, and 15 bases lay in between. The CDR3 protein is CAWGSSVGDTQYF. The DNA of the CDR3 is TGTGCCTGGGGGTCTAGCGTGGGGGATACGCAGTATTTT.

In DNA form, the CDR3 reads TGTGCCAGCAGCCCTGGACAGGAAAACAATGAGCAGTTCTTC. Protein: CASSPGQENNEQFF. The chain is built from TRBV7-9 and TRBJ2-1, with 7 bases identical to TRBD1. Germline lookup yields CDR1 SEHNR and CDR2 FQNEAQ (reference sequence). With 5 bases clipped from V and 5 bases from J, the junction kept 6 bases outside the gene matches. The CDR3 covers 14 residues. The full variable domain, in which reference TRBV7-9 and TRBJ2-1 provide the parts outside the CDR3, is DTGVSQNPRHKITKRGQNVTFRCDPISEHNRLYWYRQTLGQGPEFLTYFQNEAQLEKSRLLSDRFSAERPKGSFSTLEIQRTEQGDSAMYLCASSPGQENNEQFFGPGTRLTVL.

This clone was picked up one time. The CDR3 loop is CAISRGGATEAFF. The CDR3 DNA sequence: TGTGCCATCAGTCGAGGCGGGGCAACTGAAGCTTTCTTT. The chain is built from TRBV10-3 and TRBJ1-1, with D perhaps TRBD1 (5 bases). Trimming left V 5 bases short and J 5 bases short, with 12 bases between. This CDR3 is built from 13 residues. The germline CDR1 and CDR2 sequences are ENHRY and SYGVKD.

The rearrangement uses TRBV6-1 and TRBJ2-5; tentatively, D is TRBD2 (5 bases). The V end lost 6 bases, the J end lost 4 bases, and 18 bases lay between the germline ends. Germline-derived CDR1 and CDR2 are MNHNS and SASEGT. CDR3 length: 15 residues. The CDR3 DNA sequence: TGTGCCAGCAGCGCCTCAATCTTAGAGGGAGAGACCCAGTACTTC. Translating it yields CASSASILEGETQYF.

V and J are TRBV28 and TRBJ2-7; 7 bases line up with TRBD1. This CDR3 is 14 amino acids long. CDR1 and CDR2 (germline): MDHEN, SYDVKM. The junction had 14 bases not matched to a gene; V was cut back by 8 bases and J by 7 bases. The CDR3 DNA reads TGTGCCAGCTGTGCCGGGACAGCTATTGGTGAGCAGTACTTC. Translating gives CASCAGTAIGEQYF.

The chain couples TRBV18 to TRBJ2-2, with D tentatively TRBD1 (5 bases). The V gene lost 5 bases and the J gene lost 3 bases, with 16 bases spanning the gap. The V gene's germline CDR1 is KGHSH and CDR2 LQKENI. This CDR3 is 16 amino acids long. CDR3 in amino acids: CASSDHGQGDTGELFF. The DNA for the CDR3 is TGTGCCAGCTCAGACCACGGGCAGGGCGACACCGGGGAGCTGTTTTTT.

The chain carries TRBV6-5 and TRBJ1-5, with TRBD1 identical over 7 bases. The CDR3 covers 14 residues. J gave up 5 bases and V 5 bases, and 6 bases lay outside the gene matches. Germline CDR1 MNHEY, CDR2 SVGAGI. DNA of the CDR3: TGTGCCAGCAGTAGAGGGGGCGCAGATCAGCCCCAGCATTTT. Its translation is CASSRGGADQPQHF.

CDR3 in amino acids: CASSFSGTEGTEAFF. In DNA form, the CDR3 reads TGTGCCAGCAGCTTCTCCGGGACAGAGGGAACTGAAGCTTTCTTT. The chain joins TRBV9 to TRBJ1-1; TRBD1 matches at 7 bases. Germline V CDR1 and CDR2: SGDLS, YYNGEE. The CDR3 loop spans 15 amino acids. V gave up 4 bases and J gave up 5 bases; unmatched junction bases: 11.

V and J are TRBV6-5 and TRBJ1-1; D possibly corresponds to TRBD1 (6 bases). This CDR3 spans 15 amino acids. From germline, CDR1 is MNHEY and CDR2 SVGAGI. V lost 2 bases, J lost 5 bases, and 15 bases lay in between. The CDR3: CASSYTPTGRTEAFF. As DNA, the CDR3 is TGTGCCAGCAGTTACACCCCTACAGGGCGGACTGAAGCTTTCTTT.

The chain combines TRBV25-1 with TRBJ2-1; D not resolved. Trimming cost V 6 bases and J 5 bases, with 5 bases left between them. The CDR3 spans 11 residues. Germline V gives CDR1 MGHDK, CDR2 SYGVNS. As DNA, the CDR3 is TGTGCCAGCAGATACAACAATGAGCAGTTCTTC. As protein: CASRYNNEQFF.

V and J are TRBV6-5 and TRBJ2-7; 7 bases are shared with TRBD2. CDR3 length equals 15 residues. The V and J ends lost 4 bases and 0 bases, in that order; junction bases with no gene match: 6. In germline, CDR1 is MNHEY, CDR2 SVGAGI. For the CDR3, the DNA is TGTGCCAGCAGTTTCTCGGGGGGTCCCTCCTACGAGCAGTACTTC. Its protein product is CASSFSGGPSYEQYF.

The chain has TRBV5-4 and TRBJ2-5; D remains ambiguous. The end of the DNA is better explained by TRBJ2-7, so the J call may be wrong. The CDR3 length is 14 residues. Germline CDR1 is SGHNT and CDR2 is YYREEE (reference sequence). CDR3 sequence (DNA): TGTGCCAGCAGCTTGTACGGAAACAACTACGAGCAGTACTTC. Protein product: CASSLYGNNYEQYF.

The chain joins TRBV16 to TRBJ1-2; a possible D gene is TRBD1 (6 bases). V lost 4 bases, J lost 6 bases, and 18 bases lay in between. The germline V gene encodes CDR1 KGHSY and CDR2 FQNENV. The CDR3 has 15 amino acids. DNA for the CDR3: TGTGCCAGCAGCCCCGAAGGGCGGGGGCAGCATGGCTACACCTTC. It is translated as CASSPEGRGQHGYTF.

This clone appeared once. This rearrangement joins TRBV5-1 to TRBJ2-7, with D possibly TRBD1 on 6 matching bases. Germline loops: CDR1 SGHRS, CDR2 YFSETQ. The CDR3 runs 18 residues. V lost 2 bases and J lost 6, with 27 bases in between. The CDR3 loop is CASSFSPSPTGPRAEQYF. CDR3 DNA: TGCGCCAGCAGCTTTTCCCCCTCCCCGACAGGTCCCCGCGCCGAGCAGTACTTC.

This clone has just one count. V gene TRBV7-9 combines with J gene TRBJ1-6, with D unclear. Trimming cost V 0 bases and J 7 bases, with 10 bases left between them. The CDR3 contains 15 residues. The germline V gene has CDR1 SEHNR and CDR2 FQNEAQ (reference sequence). The CDR3: CASSLAYSLNSPLHF. The CDR3 region has the DNA TGTGCCAGCAGCTTAGCCTACAGTTTGAATTCACCCCTCCACTTT. The whole variable domain, remainder taken from reference TRBV7-9 and TRBJ1-6, is DTGVSQNPRHKITKRGQNVTFRCDPISEHNRLYWYRQTLGQGPEFLTYFQNEAQLEKSRLLSDRFSAERPKGSFSTLEIQRTEQGDSAMYLCASSLAYSLNSPLHFGNGTRLTVT.

The chain joins TRBV19 to TRBJ2-1, with D possibly TRBD2 on 5 matching bases. Germline V gene lookup returns CDR1 LNHDA and CDR2 SQIVND (reference sequence). The CDR3 runs 15 residues. Trimming cost V 5 bases and J 9 bases, with 20 bases left between them. CDR3 sequence reads: CASSGPGQGSSEQFF. The CDR3 DNA sequence: TGTGCCAGTAGTGGACCGGGCCAAGGGAGTAGTGAGCAGTTCTTC. The full variable domain, its missing parts supplied by reference TRBV19 and TRBJ2-1, is DGGITQSPKYLFRKEGQNVTLSCEQNLNHDAMYWYRQDPGQGLRLIYYSQIVNDFQKGDIAEGYSVSREKKESFPLTVTSAQKNPTAFYLCASSGPGQGSSEQFFGPGTRLTVL.

The chain combines TRBV11-2 with TRBJ2-1, with a possible D match to TRBD2 (6 bases). The CDR3 sequence is 14 residues long. Trimming shortened V by 1 base and J by 8 bases, and 12 bases separated the two germline ends. Germline CDR1 SGHAT, CDR2 FQNNGV. As DNA, the CDR3 is TGTGCCAGCAGCTTAGGCGGGAATGGGGATGAGCAGTTCTTC. It is translated as CASSLGGNGDEQFF.

This clone was detected only a few times. Other DNA sequences in the sample encode the same CDR3. The chain recombines TRBV28 with TRBJ1-3; D is undetermined. V was pared by 5 bases and J by 4 bases, with 6 bases between. This CDR3 has 12 amino acids. From germline, CDR1 is MDHEN and CDR2 SYDVKM. As DNA, the CDR3 is TGTGCCAGCAGTCTTAAAGGAAACACCATATATTTT. Translated: CASSLKGNTIYF.

This chain joins TRBV11-2 and TRBJ1-4; perhaps TRBD1 as D (6 bases). The CDR3 covers 14 residues. The V gene's germline CDR1 is SGHAT and CDR2 FQNNGV. Trimming cost V 5 bases and J 8 bases, with 15 bases left between them. CDR3 residues: CASSEAGTLEKLFF. CDR3 coding DNA: TGTGCCAGCAGCGAAGCCGGGACATTAGAAAAACTGTTTTTT.

The V and J genes are TRBV6-5 and TRBJ1-1; TRBD1 matches 8 bases. The germline V gene has CDR1 MNHEY and CDR2 SVGAGI. J lost 6 bases, V lost 8 bases, and 14 bases had no gene match. CDR3 size: 15 residues. The CDR3: CASFLRDRPNAEAFF. The CDR3, as DNA: TGTGCCAGCTTCTTGAGGGACAGGCCTAACGCTGAAGCTTTCTTT.

This chain joins TRBV6-5 and TRBJ1-2; 8 positions match TRBD1. In germline, CDR1 is MNHEY, CDR2 SVGAGI. Trimming took 0 bases from V and 8 from J; bases not matched to a gene: 5. This CDR3 comprises 14 residues. Written as DNA, the CDR3 is TGTGCCAGCAGTTACTCCAGGGGGCAGCGGGGCTACACCTTC. It codes for CASSYSRGQRGYTF.

The V and J genes are TRBV4-3 and TRBJ2-2; the match to TRBD2 covers 8 bases. In germline, CDR1 is LGHNA, CDR2 YSLEER. This CDR3 region has 18 residues. Germline trimming cut 0 bases from V and 3 bases from J; bases unmatched to any gene: 9. CDR3 loop: CASSQDARGGPDTGELFF. CDR3 coding DNA: TGCGCCAGCAGCCAAGACGCCCGGGGGGGACCCGACACCGGGGAGCTGTTTTTT.

The rearrangement joins TRBV28 to TRBJ1-2, with D perhaps TRBD1 (5 bases). The CDR3 is 15 residues long. Germline values: CDR1 MDHEN, CDR2 SYDVKM. V was cut by 5 bases and J by 4 bases, with 17 bases left in between. Here the CDR3 reads CASSPRGGVSYGYTF. CDR3 sequence (DNA): TGTGCCAGCAGTCCAAGGGGAGGGGTGAGCTATGGCTACACCTTC.

The chain links TRBV27 to TRBJ2-2, with 12 positions matching TRBD2. V trimming: 1 base; J trimming: 0 bases; junction bases outside the gene matches: 9. Germline V lookup: CDR1 MNHEY, CDR2 SMNVEV (reference sequence). The CDR3 has 20 residues. CDR3 loop: CASSLFPYGLAGTNTGELFF. CDR3 DNA: TGTGCCAGCAGTTTATTCCCGTATGGACTAGCGGGAACGAACACCGGGGAGCTGTTTTTT.

The chain is built from TRBV6-5 and TRBJ1-6; D is uncertain. CDR1 MNHEY and CDR2 SVGAGI come from the germline V gene. The length of the CDR3 is 15 residues. V shed 0 bases and J shed 8 bases, with 11 bases lying between them. The CDR3 spells CASSYSRALDSPLHF. CDR3 DNA: TGTGCCAGCAGTTACTCCCGAGCGTTGGATTCACCCCTCCACTTT.

The chain couples TRBV5-1 to TRBJ1-1; unclear D gene. Germline CDR1 reads SGHRS; CDR2 reads YFSETQ. The CDR3 length is 13 residues. V lost 0 bases to trimming and J lost 2 bases, with 5 bases between them. The CDR3 loop is CASSLAPNTEAFF. DNA for the CDR3: TGCGCCAGCAGCTTGGCCCCAAACACTGAAGCTTTCTTT. Drawing the rest from reference TRBV5-1 and TRBJ1-1, the complete variable domain is KAGVTQTPRYLIKTRGQQVTLSCSPISGHRSVSWYQQTPGQGLQFLFEYFSETQRNKGNFPGRFSGRQFSNSRSEMNVSTLELGDSALYLCASSLAPNTEAFFGQGTRLTVV.